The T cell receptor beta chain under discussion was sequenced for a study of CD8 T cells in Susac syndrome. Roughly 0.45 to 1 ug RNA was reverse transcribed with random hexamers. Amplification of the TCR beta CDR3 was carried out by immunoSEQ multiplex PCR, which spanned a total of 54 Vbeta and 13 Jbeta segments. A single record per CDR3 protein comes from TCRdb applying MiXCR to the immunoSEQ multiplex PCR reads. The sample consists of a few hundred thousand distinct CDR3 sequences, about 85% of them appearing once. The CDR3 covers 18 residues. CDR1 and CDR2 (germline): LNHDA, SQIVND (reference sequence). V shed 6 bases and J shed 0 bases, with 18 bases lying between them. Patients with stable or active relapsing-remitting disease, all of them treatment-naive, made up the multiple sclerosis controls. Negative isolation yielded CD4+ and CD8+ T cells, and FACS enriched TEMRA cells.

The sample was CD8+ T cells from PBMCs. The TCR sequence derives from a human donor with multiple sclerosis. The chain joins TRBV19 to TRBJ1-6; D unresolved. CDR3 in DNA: TGTGCCAGTAGGCCCTACAAGGCCACGAGCTCCTATAATTCACCCCTCCACTTT. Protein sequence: CASRPYKATSSYNSPLHF.